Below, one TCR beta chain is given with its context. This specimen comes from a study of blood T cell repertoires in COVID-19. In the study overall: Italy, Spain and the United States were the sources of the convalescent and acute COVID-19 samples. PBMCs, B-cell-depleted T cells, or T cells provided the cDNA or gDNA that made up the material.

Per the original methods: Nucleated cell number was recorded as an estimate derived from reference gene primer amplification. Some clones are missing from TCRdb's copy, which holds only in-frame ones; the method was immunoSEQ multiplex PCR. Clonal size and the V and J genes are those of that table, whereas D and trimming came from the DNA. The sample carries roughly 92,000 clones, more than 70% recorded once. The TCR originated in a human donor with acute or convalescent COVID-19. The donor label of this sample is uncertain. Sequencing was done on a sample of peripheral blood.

The CDR3 nucleotides read TGTGCCAGCAGTGCTGACAGGAGCTCCTACAATGAGCAGTTCTTC. It translates to CASSADRSSYNEQFF. This chain uses TRBV25-1 with TRBJ2-1, with D maybe TRBD1 (6 bases). CDR1 MGHDK and CDR2 SYGVNS come from the germline V gene. The CDR3 length is 15 residues. The germline V and J ends were trimmed by 4 bases and 0 bases, with 10 bases remaining between them. Drawing the rest from reference TRBV25-1 and TRBJ2-1, the complete variable domain is EADIYQTPRYLVIGTGKKITLECSQTMGHDKMYWYQQDPGMELHLIHYSYGVNSTEKGDLSSESTVSRIRTEHFPLTLESARPSHTSQYLCASSADRSSYNEQFFGPGTRLTVL.